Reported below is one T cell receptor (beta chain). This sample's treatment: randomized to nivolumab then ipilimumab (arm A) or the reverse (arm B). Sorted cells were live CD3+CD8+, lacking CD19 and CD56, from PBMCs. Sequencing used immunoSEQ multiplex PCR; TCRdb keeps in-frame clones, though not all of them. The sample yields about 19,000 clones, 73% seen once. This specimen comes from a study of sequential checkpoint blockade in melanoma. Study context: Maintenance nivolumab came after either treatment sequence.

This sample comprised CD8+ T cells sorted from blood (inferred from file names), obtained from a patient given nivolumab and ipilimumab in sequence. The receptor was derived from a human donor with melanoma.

CDR3 residues: CASSLTPEDRQVGANVLTF. CDR3 DNA: TGCGCCAGCAGCTTGACCCCAGAGGACAGGCAAGTTGGGGCCAACGTCCTGACTTTC. The chain combines TRBV5-1 with TRBJ2-6, with 7 nucleotides matching TRBD1. V trimming: 1 base; J trimming: 3 bases; junction bases outside the gene matches: 13. The CDR3 covers 19 residues. The germline gives CDR1 SGHRS, CDR2 YFSETQ.